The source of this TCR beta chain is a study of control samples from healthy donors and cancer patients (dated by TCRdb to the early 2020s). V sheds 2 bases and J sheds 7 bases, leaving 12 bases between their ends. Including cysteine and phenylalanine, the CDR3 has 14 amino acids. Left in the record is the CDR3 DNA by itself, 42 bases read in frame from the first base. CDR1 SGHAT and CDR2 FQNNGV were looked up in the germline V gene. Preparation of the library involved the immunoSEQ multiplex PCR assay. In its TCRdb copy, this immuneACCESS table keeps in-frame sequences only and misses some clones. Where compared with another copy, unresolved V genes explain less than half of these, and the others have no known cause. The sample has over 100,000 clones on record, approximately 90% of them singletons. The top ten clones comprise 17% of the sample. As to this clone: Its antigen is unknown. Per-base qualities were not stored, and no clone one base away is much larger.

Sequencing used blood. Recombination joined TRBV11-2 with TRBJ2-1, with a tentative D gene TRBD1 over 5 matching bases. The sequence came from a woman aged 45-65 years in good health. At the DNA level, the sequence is TGTGCCAGCAGCTTATCTGGGAAGGGGAATGAGCAGTTCTTC. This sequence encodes CASSLSGKGNEQFF.